A single sample is the source of the 27 T cell receptor beta chains below, sequenced in a study of cytomegalovirus exposure and HLA in healthy donors. The PCR contained 60 Vbeta and 13 Jbeta primers. TCRdb keeps only in-frame clones here, not all; method: immunoSEQ multiplex PCR. Seen in this sample are tens of thousands of clones; the ten most common clones hold approximately 8.8%. Sequenced material: PBMCs. These receptors all come from a male donor in good health and CMV-seronegative.

The V gene is TRBV6-6, the J gene TRBJ1-3, with D perhaps TRBD1 (5 bases). The germline V and J ends were trimmed by 8 bases and 4 bases, with 21 bases remaining between them. Germline lookup yields CDR1 MNHNY and CDR2 SVGAGI (reference sequence). This CDR3 has 16 residues. Written as DNA, the CDR3 is TGTGCCAGCCTCCGGGGCGGGGAAGCTGGAGGAAACACCATATATTTT. Protein sequence: CASLRGGEAGGNTIYF.

V is TRBV7-2 and J is TRBJ2-1; 7 bases line up with TRBD1. The CDR3 loop spans 14 amino acids. J lost 8 bases, V lost 5 bases, and 9 bases had no gene match. Germline CDR1 and CDR2: SGHTA and FQGNSA. This chain's CDR3 is CASSLRQGSDEQFF. The CDR3, as DNA: TGTGCCAGCAGCCTTAGACAGGGCTCGGATGAGCAGTTCTTC.

This rearrangement joins TRBV2 to TRBJ1-6; unclear D gene. The CDR3 totals 15 residues. Between the trimmed V and J ends, which lost 7 bases and 4 bases, there was a span of 14 bases. Germline V gene sequence: CDR1 SNHLY, CDR2 FYNNEI. The CDR3 DNA reads TGTGCCAGCACTGCTGAGACGGGGTATAATTCACCCCTCCACTTT. Translated, it gives CASTAETGYNSPLHF. The whole variable domain, remainder taken from reference TRBV2 and TRBJ1-6, is EPEVTQTPSHQVTQMGQEVILRCVPISNHLYFYWYRQILGQKVEFLVSFYNNEISEKSEIFDDQFSVERPDGSNFTLKIRSTKLEDSAMYFCASTAETGYNSPLHFGNGTRLTVT.

This chain links TRBV11-1 with TRBJ2-7; D gene ambiguous. V was pared by 0 bases and J by 2 bases, with 11 bases between. The germline gives CDR1 SGHAT, CDR2 FQDESV (reference sequence). The CDR3 is 15 residues long. CDR3 DNA sequence: TGTGCCAGCAGCTTAGCGCACAGTATACCCTACGAGCAGTACTTC. Its protein is CASSLAHSIPYEQYF.

Concerning this clone itself: At one end the junction does not follow the germline gene, possibly because of a read error. The sample carries other DNA sequences with the same CDR3. V and J are TRBV6-1 and TRBJ2-7, with TRBD2 matching over 7 bases. This CDR3 has 15 residues. Germline CDR1 MNHNS, CDR2 SASEGT. The CDR3 here is CASKPSAGDIYEQYF. DNA for the CDR3: TGCGCCAGTAAGCCATCGGCGGGAGATATTTACGAGCAGTACTTC.

The rearrangement joins TRBV18 to TRBJ2-3; 9 nucleotides match TRBD2. The V gene's germline CDR1 is KGHSH and CDR2 LQKENI. The J segment lost 4 bases and the V segment lost 2 bases, leaving 7 bases of the junction unmatched. This CDR3 spans 16 amino acids. The CDR3 spells CASSPGFAGGSDTQYF. CDR3 in DNA: TGTGCCAGCTCACCAGGCTTTGCGGGAGGGTCAGATACGCAGTATTTT.

The V and J genes are TRBV7-3 and TRBJ2-3; no clear D. Trimming cost V 2 bases and J 8 bases, with 11 bases left between them. The CDR3 is 13 amino acids. Germline CDR1 SGHTA, CDR2 FQGTGA. DNA of the CDR3: TGTGCCAGCAGCTTAGGCAGAGAGGTTACGCAGTATTTT. Protein: CASSLGREVTQYF.

The V and J genes are TRBV4-3 and TRBJ2-1; D remains unclear. CDR1 is LGHNA and CDR2 is YSLEER in the germline V gene. The CDR3 is 13 amino acids. V was cut by 7 bases and J by 7 bases, with 14 bases left in between. Here the CDR3 reads CASNSQAPNEQFF. The CDR3 DNA follows: TGCGCCAGCAATTCCCAAGCTCCGAATGAGCAGTTCTTC.

V is TRBV7-9 and J is TRBJ1-3; D call uncertain. The germline V and J ends were trimmed by 2 bases and 10 bases, with 15 bases remaining between them. The germline V gene encodes CDR1 SEHNR and CDR2 FQNEAQ (reference sequence). The CDR3 spans 14 residues. The chain's CDR3 is CASSLSGGNSTIYF. CDR3 in DNA: TGTGCCAGCAGCTTATCGGGCGGGAATAGTACCATATATTTT.

This rearrangement joins TRBV30 to TRBJ2-3; 11 bases match TRBD2. J gave up 4 bases and V 2 bases, and 17 bases lay outside the gene matches. The germline V gene encodes CDR1 GTSNPN and CDR2 SVGIG (reference sequence). This CDR3 is 19 amino acids long. This CDR3 is CAWSPLGSGRGASPDTQYF. For the CDR3, the DNA is TGTGCCTGGAGTCCCCTAGGTAGCGGGAGGGGGGCCTCTCCAGATACGCAGTATTTT.

The rearrangement links TRBV30 to TRBJ2-5, with D possibly TRBD1 on 6 matching bases. The CDR3 runs to 14 residues. Trimming stripped 2 bases from V and 7 bases from J, with 17 bases between. CDR1 GTSNPN and CDR2 SVGIG come from the germline V gene (reference sequence). In DNA form, the CDR3 reads TGTGCCTGGAGTTATCAGGGGCCAGGGGCGACCCAGTACTTC. It translates to CAWSYQGPGATQYF.

The rearrangement uses TRBV4-1 and TRBJ2-7, with TRBD1 identical over 9 bases. This CDR3 is built from 13 residues. J was trimmed by 7 bases and V by 6 bases; bases with no gene match: 7. From germline, CDR1 is MGHRA and CDR2 YSYEKL. The DNA for the CDR3 is TGCGCCAGCAGTCGGGACAGGGTGGATGAGCAGTACTTC. Translating gives CASSRDRVDEQYF.

The chain couples TRBV2 to TRBJ1-4; 8 nucleotides align to TRBD1. This CDR3 comprises 16 residues. V dropped 3 bases and J dropped 8; count of bases not matched to a gene: 11. Germline V gives CDR1 SNHLY, CDR2 FYNNEI. Here the CDR3 DNA reads TGTGCCAGCAGTGACGGGTCGACAGGGGAGTCCGAAAAACTGTTTTTT. Protein sequence: CASSDGSTGESEKLFF.

The CDR3 coding sequence is TGCGCCAGCAGCCCTAAATCTCCGGGGGGCACAGATACGCAGTATTTT. Amino acid sequence: CASSPKSPGGTDTQYF. V usage is TRBV5-1 and J usage is TRBJ2-3; maybe TRBD2 (6 bases). This CDR3 has 16 residues. Germline CDR1 SGHRS, CDR2 YFSETQ. The ends were cut back, 4 bases at V and 1 base at J, with 16 bases in the middle.

This clone is medium-sized by frequency. The chain carries TRBV5-4 and TRBJ1-4, with TRBD1 identical over 7 bases. Germline V gene sequence: CDR1 SGHNT, CDR2 YYREEE (reference sequence). The CDR3 consists of 14 residues. V was pared by 3 bases and J by 8 bases, with 7 bases of the junction left unmatched. The CDR3 DNA reads as TGTGCCAGCAGCTCCACAGGGGCCAGGGAAAAACTGTTTTTT. Residues: CASSSTGAREKLFF.

CDR3 sequence: CATQRNQWQYF. DNA of the CDR3: TGTGCCACCCAAAGAAACCAGTGGCAGTACTTC. The chain joins TRBV25-1 to TRBJ2-7; D remains unclear. This CDR3 spans 11 amino acids. Germline assignment: CDR1 MGHDK and CDR2 SYGVNS. Trimming stripped 10 bases from V and 9 bases from J, with 16 bases between.

V and J are TRBV28 and TRBJ2-5; 10 positions agree with TRBD2. The CDR3 consists of 15 residues. V was clipped by 6 bases and J by 5 bases; unmatched bases: 9. Germline CDR1 and CDR2: MDHEN and SYDVKM. This CDR3 is CASSPGGSGRETQYF. The DNA of the CDR3 is TGTGCCAGCAGCCCCGGGGGTAGCGGGAGGGAGACCCAGTACTTC.

The chain has TRBV7-2 and TRBJ2-7, with 8 bases aligning to TRBD1. Trimming removed 1 base from V and 2 bases from J; junction bases left unmatched: 7. The CDR3 contains 16 residues. Germline V gene data show CDR1 as SGHTA and CDR2 as FQGNSA. The DNA of the CDR3 is TGTGCCAGCAGCTTAGTCGGGACAGGTTACACCTACGAGCAGTACTTC. The encoded protein is CASSLVGTGYTYEQYF.

The CDR3 DNA is TGTGCCAGCAGCTTGGTGGGGGCTCAGGGGGAAAAACTGTTTTTT. It yields the protein CASSLVGAQGEKLFF. This chain joins TRBV5-4 and TRBJ1-4, with D possibly matching TRBD1 (6 bases). The CDR3 is made up of 15 amino acids. V was pared by 0 bases and J by 8 bases, with 14 bases between. CDR1 is SGHNT, CDR2 YYREEE, per germline (reference sequence).

In DNA form, the CDR3 reads TGTGCCAGCTCACCACTGACGGACAGGGGAAGAAACGAGCAGTACTTC. Its protein product is CASSPLTDRGRNEQYF. This chain uses TRBV18 with TRBJ2-7; 9 bases map to TRBD1. V lost 1 base, J lost 5 bases, and 9 bases stayed unmatched. This CDR3 spans 16 amino acids. CDR1 and CDR2 (germline): KGHSH, LQKENI. Filled out from reference TRBV18 and TRBJ2-7, the complete variable domain reads NAGVMQNPRHLVRRRGQEARLRCSPMKGHSHVYWYRQLPEEGLKFMVYLQKENIIDESGMPKERFSAEFPKEGPSILRIQQVVRGDSAAYFCASSPLTDRGRNEQYFGPGTRLTVT.

V usage is TRBV5-1 and J usage is TRBJ1-3, with D possibly matching TRBD1 (5 bases). V shed 2 bases and J shed 1 base, with 13 bases lying between them. The CDR3 extends over 16 amino acids. Germline loops: CDR1 SGHRS, CDR2 YFSETQ. The CDR3 region is CASSLAGAHSGNTIYF. CDR3 nucleotide sequence: TGCGCCAGCAGCTTAGCTGGGGCGCATTCTGGAAACACCATATATTTT.

This sequence joins TRBV19 and TRBJ1-2; unclear D gene. V dropped 4 bases and J dropped 3 bases, with 12 bases sitting between them. Germline V gene sequence: CDR1 LNHDA, CDR2 SQIVND (reference sequence). CDR3 length: 14 amino acids. This CDR3 reads CASSRNAGYYGYTF. CDR3 nucleotide sequence: TGTGCCAGTAGTAGGAACGCGGGATACTATGGCTACACCTTC.

The chain is built from TRBV13 and TRBJ1-1; D unresolved. The CDR3 has 11 amino acids. Per the germline V gene, CDR1 is PRHDT and CDR2 is FYEKMQ (reference sequence). The ends were cut back, 6 bases at V and 8 bases at J, with 10 bases in the middle. CDR3 bases: TGTGCCAGCAGTCCATTTTCCGAAGCTTTCTTT. This encodes CASSPFSEAFF.

The chain is built from TRBV5-1 and TRBJ2-7, with 9 bases lining up with TRBD2. J lost 2 bases, V lost 3 bases, and 3 bases had no gene match. Germline CDR1 SGHRS, CDR2 YFSETQ. This CDR3 has 14 amino acids. CDR3 region: CASSWTSETYEQYF. The CDR3, as DNA: TGCGCCAGCAGCTGGACTAGCGAGACCTACGAGCAGTACTTC.

The chain links TRBV14 to TRBJ2-2; D perhaps matches TRBD2 (5 bases). CDR1 and CDR2 (germline): SGHDN, FVKESK. The germline V and J ends were trimmed by 0 bases and 1 base, with 9 bases remaining between them. This CDR3 spans 16 amino acids. CDR3 region: CASSQDPSRNTGELFF. CDR3 nucleotides: TGTGCCAGCAGCCAAGACCCTAGCCGGAACACCGGGGAGCTGTTTTTT.

The chain recombines TRBV18 with TRBJ1-5, with 8 bases lining up with TRBD1. The ends lost 6 bases at V and 6 bases at J; junction bases unmatched: 7. Germline CDR1 and CDR2: KGHSH and LQKENI. The CDR3 totals 14 residues. CDR3 protein: CASSRAGGVQPQHF. The DNA for the CDR3 is TGTGCCAGCTCTAGAGCAGGGGGCGTTCAGCCCCAGCATTTT.

V and J are TRBV30 and TRBJ2-6, with 7 bases identical to TRBD1. The CDR3 runs 14 residues. Per germline, CDR1 GTSNPN and CDR2 SVGIG (reference sequence). The junction had 2 bases not matched to a gene; V was cut back by 2 bases and J by 4 bases. This chain's CDR3 is CAWSTGVGANVLTF. The CDR3 DNA sequence: TGTGCCTGGAGTACAGGGGTCGGGGCCAACGTCCTGACTTTC.